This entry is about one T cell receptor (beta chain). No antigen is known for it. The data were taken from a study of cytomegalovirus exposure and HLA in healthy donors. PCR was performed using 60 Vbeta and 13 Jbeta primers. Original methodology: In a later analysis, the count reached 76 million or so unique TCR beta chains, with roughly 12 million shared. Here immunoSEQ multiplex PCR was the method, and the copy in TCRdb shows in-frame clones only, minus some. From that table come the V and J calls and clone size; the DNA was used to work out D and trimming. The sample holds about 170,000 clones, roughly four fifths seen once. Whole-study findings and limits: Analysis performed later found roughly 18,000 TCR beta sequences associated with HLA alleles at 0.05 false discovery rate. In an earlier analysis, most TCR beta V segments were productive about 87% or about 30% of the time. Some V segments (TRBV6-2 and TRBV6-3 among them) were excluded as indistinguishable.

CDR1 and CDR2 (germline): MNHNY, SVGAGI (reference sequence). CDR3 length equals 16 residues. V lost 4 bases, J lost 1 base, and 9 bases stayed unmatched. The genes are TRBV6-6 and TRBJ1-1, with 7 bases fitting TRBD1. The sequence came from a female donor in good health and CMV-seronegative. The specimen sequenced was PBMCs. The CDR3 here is CASSSGRGNRNTEAFF. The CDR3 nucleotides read TGTGCCAGCAGTTCGGGCAGGGGGAATAGGAACACTGAAGCTTTCTTT.